The clone carrying this T cell receptor beta chain has just a few counts. The antigen remains undetermined. The entry originates in a study of vaccination and CD4 T cells after COVID-19. Treatment described: roughly 11-day PBMC culture with coronavirus spike peptide pools or control peptides (ViraFEST assay). Oncomine TCR Beta short-read sequencing was applied to DNA from cultured CD4+ T cells. TCRdb re-called the PCR reads with MiXCR, one entry per CDR3 protein. The sample gives about 20,000 distinct CDR3 sequences, over 25% of which show up once; about a sixth is in the top ten. Germline CDR1 and CDR2: MNHEY and SVGEGT. The germline V and J ends were trimmed by 8 bases and 6 bases, with 20 bases remaining between them. The CDR3 runs 16 residues.

The chain couples TRBV6-2 or TRBV6-3 to TRBJ1-6; TRBD1 might be the D (5 bases). The sequencing sample was made of cultured CD4+ T cells from blood. This TCR derives from a human donor with COVID-19. The CDR3 DNA is TGTGCCAGCCACGGTCGGGGCGGGAGTCCTAATTCACCCCTCCACTTT. This codes for CASHGRGGSPNSPLHF.